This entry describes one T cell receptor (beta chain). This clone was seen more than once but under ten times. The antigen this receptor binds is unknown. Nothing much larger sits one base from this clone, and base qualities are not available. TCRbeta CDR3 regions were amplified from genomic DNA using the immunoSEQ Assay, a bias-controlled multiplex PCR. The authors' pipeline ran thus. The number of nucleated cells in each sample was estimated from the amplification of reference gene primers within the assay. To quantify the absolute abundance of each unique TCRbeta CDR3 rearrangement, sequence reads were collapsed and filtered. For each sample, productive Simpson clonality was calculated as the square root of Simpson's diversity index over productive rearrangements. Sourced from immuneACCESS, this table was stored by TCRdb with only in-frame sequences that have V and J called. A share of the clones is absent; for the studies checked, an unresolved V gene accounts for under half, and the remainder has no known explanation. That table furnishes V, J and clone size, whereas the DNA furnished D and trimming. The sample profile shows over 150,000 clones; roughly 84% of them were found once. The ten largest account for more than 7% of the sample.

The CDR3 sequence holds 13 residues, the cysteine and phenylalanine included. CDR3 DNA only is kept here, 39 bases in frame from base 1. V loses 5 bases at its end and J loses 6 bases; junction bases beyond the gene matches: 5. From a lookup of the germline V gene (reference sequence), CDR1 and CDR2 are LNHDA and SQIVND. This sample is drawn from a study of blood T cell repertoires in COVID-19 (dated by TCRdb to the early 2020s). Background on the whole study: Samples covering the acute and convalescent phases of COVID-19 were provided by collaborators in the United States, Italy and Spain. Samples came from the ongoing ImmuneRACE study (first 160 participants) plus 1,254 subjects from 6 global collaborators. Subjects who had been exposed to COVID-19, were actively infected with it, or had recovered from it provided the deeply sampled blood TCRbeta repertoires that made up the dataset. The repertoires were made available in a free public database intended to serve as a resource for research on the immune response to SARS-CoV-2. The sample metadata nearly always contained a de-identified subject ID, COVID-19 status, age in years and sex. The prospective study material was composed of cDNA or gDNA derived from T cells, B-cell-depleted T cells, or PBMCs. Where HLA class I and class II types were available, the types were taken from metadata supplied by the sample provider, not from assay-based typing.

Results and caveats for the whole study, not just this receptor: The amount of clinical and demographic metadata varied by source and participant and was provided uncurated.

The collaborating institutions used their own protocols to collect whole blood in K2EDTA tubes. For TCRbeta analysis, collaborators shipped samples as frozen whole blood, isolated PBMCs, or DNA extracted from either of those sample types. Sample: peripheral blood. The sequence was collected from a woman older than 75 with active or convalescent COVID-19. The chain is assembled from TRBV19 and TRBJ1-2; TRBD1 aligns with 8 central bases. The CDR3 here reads CASSPGQGNGYTF. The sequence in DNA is TGTGCCAGTAGTCCCGGACAGGGAAATGGCTACACCTTC.